This record looks at one TCR beta chain sequence and its context. Its target antigen remains unknown. Base qualities are missing; no much larger clone stands one base away. The CDR3 regions of human TCRbeta chains were analyzed by immunosequencing. The study's own analysis went as follows. Repertoire TCRs were matched against a reference library of SARS-CoV-2-specific TCRs generated with the MIRA antigen-specificity platform. Breadth was defined as the fraction of unique TCRs that were SARS-CoV-2-associated. Depth was defined as the fraction of total T cells that were SARS-CoV-2-associated. Using the MIRA data, each spike-specific TCR was mapped to the spike region that the TCR reacts to and placed in a CD4 or CD8 class. Log10-transformed breadth and depth values were compared by one-way ANOVA with Sidak's multiple comparisons tests. As stored in TCRdb, this immuneACCESS dataset retains in-frame rearrangements with V and J assigned. A fraction of the clones does not appear; measured against another copy, unresolved V genes explain less than half of the discrepancy, and the remainder lacks a known reason. Clone size and V and J calls were adopted from that table, with D and trimming inferred from the DNA. Present in this sample are just over 150,000 clones, approximately 90% of which were seen just once. Around 1.5% of the sample belongs to the ten largest clones.

CDR1 and CDR2, looked up from the germline V gene (reference sequence), are GTSNPN and SVGIG. The V end loses 3 bases and the J end loses 4 bases, and a stretch of 14 bases separates them. Spanning cysteine to phenylalanine, the CDR3 consists of 14 amino acids. This entry keeps only the CDR3 DNA: 42 bases, framed from base 1. This sample is drawn from a study of T cell responses to AZD1222 COVID-19 vaccine listed by TCRdb under 2021. About the full investigation: A total of about 240 trial participants underwent TCR sequencing, of whom 200 to 220 received two doses of AZD1222 and around 25 received two doses of the MenACWY control vaccine. Trial participants were enrolled by age into subgroups of 18-55, 56-69 and 70-plus years, and around 140, 26 and 57 TCR-sequenced participants, respectively, were included in these subgroups. Study-wide conclusions, independent of this receptor: Because no samples from the day 14 peak response were available, repertoires could be characterized only after the peak T cell response. Vaccine-associated CD4 TCRs spanned the whole spike protein, with dominant responses in regions 160-218 and 743-854. Conclusions about previously exposed vaccinees are limited because only a handful of AZD1222 recipients were SARS-CoV-2 seropositive at baseline. Nearly half of unique spike-specific TCRs reportedly recognized epitopes outside regions mutated in the B.1.351 and B.1.1.7 variants. After two AZD1222 doses, spike-specific TCR breadth and depth were significantly higher than at day 0 and than in MenACWY recipients. The 56-69-year group was small, and its depth increase did not reach significance, likely because of low power. Participants were mostly white British and included more females than males, and it was suggested by the authors that clonal diversity may have been underestimated.

The time point label of this sample denotes: about 28 days (+/-7) after the second vaccine dose. AZD1222 recipients whose second dose came at about 4 weeks and those whose second dose came at about 12 weeks were combined into one group, since spike-specific TCR depth and breadth did not differ between the two schedules. Vaccinee samples came from UK trials COV001 and COV002, including a single-blind randomized controlled phase 2/3 trial of AZD1222 (ChAdOx1 nCoV-19) in healthy adults. Trial participant PBMC samples were collected at day 0 and day 28 after the second dose for TCRbeta chain sequencing.

The chain links TRBV30 with TRBJ2-3, with no reliable assignment of the D segment. The sample consisted of peripheral blood, taken 28 days after the second AZD1222 dose. This TCR came from an adult who received the AZD1222 COVID-19 vaccine. The nucleotide sequence is given as TGTGCCTGGAGCCCGGACCCTTATTCAGATACGCAGTATTTT. Translated, it gives CAWSPDPYSDTQYF.